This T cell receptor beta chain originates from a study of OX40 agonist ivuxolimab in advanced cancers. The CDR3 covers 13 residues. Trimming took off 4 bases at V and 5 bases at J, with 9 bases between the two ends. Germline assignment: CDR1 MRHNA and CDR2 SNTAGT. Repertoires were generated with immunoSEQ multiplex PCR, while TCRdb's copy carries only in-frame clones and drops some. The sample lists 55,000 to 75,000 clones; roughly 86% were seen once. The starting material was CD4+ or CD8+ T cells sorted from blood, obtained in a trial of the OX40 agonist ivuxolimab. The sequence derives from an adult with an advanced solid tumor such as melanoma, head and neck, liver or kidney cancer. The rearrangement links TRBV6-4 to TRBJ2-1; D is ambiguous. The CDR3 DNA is TGTGCCAGCAGTGTGATGGAAAACAATGAGCAGTTCTTC. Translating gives CASSVMENNEQFF.